A selection of T cell receptor beta chains follows, all from one sample in a study of blood T cell repertoires in COVID-19. The data were produced by immunoSEQ multiplex PCR, yet TCRdb's version contains in-frame clones alone and is incomplete. The repertoire holds about 480,000 clones, with around 89% as singletons. The sample comprised PBMCs or T cells enriched from blood (not recorded which). These receptors were collected from a woman aged 35 to 49 who had recovered from COVID-19. Each CDR3 is given with its conserved first and last residue. A D gene is named only where the DNA matches it firmly. Part of the rows lack a size; the others show once, few, many or a class for expanded clones.

.	TRBV9	TRBD2	TRBJ2-1	CASSESGRRAPNEQFF	TGTGCCAGCAGCGAGAGCGGGAGACGGGCCCCCAATGAGCAGTTCTTC
.	TRBV18	.	TRBJ1-3	CASSPPIQLSGNTIYF	TGTGCCAGCTCACCACCAATACAGCTCTCTGGAAACACCATATATTTT
.	TRBV6-5	TRBD1	TRBJ2-2	CASSYRRDRGVGELFF	TGTGCCAGCAGTTACCGACGGGACAGGGGAGTAGGGGAGCTGTTTTTT
.	TRBV4-1	.	TRBJ2-1	CASSHLMTGALGDNEQFF	TGCGCCAGCAGCCACCTTATGACAGGTGCCTTAGGGGACAATGAGCAGTTCTTC
once	TRBV7-7	.	TRBJ2-5	CASSQAGIWETQYF	TGTGCCAGCAGCCAGGCAGGGATTTGGGAGACCCAGTACTTC
.	TRBV4-1	TRBD1	TRBJ1-2	CASSQDVRQGIGGYTF	TGCGCCAGCAGCCAAGATGTGCGACAGGGAATTGGAGGCTACACCTTC
.	TRBV15	TRBD2	TRBJ2-7	CATSRGSGVSSYEQYF	TGTGCCACCAGCAGAGGAAGCGGGGTGAGCTCCTACGAGCAGTACTTC
once	TRBV6-5	TRBD2	TRBJ2-5	CASSYAGTSQETQYF	TGTGCCAGCAGTTACGCCGGGACTAGCCAAGAGACCCAGTACTTC
.	TRBV7-2	.	TRBJ2-1	CASSILSPGADEQFF	TGTGCCAGCAGCATCCTTAGTCCGGGAGCTGATGAGCAGTTCTTC
.	TRBV18	TRBD2	TRBJ2-1	CASSPRGASGIGEQFF	TGTGCCAGCTCACCACGTGGGGCTAGCGGGATAGGTGAGCAGTTCTTC
.	TRBV2	TRBD2	TRBJ2-2	CASSEAIAGANTGELFF	TGTGCCAGCAGTGAAGCCATAGCGGGAGCGAACACCGGGGAGCTGTTTTTT
.	TRBV7-9	.	TRBJ1-2	CASSRGYGYTF	TGTGCCAGCAGCCGGGGGTATGGCTACACCTTC
.	TRBV3-1/TRBV3-2	TRBD1	TRBJ1-2	CASSQDRGISYGYTF	TGTGCCAGCAGCCAAGACAGGGGGATTAGCTATGGCTACACCTTC
.	TRBV5-1	TRBD2	TRBJ2-7	CASSWTSGSGYEQYF	TGCGCCAGCAGCTGGACTAGCGGGAGTGGTTACGAGCAGTACTTC
.	TRBV27	TRBD1	TRBJ2-5	CASSLRQGGETQYF	TGTGCCAGCAGTTTGCGACAGGGGGGAGAGACCCAGTACTTC
.	TRBV12-3/TRBV12-4	TRBD2	TRBJ2-3	CASYGRAGDTQYF	TGTGCCAGCTACGGGAGGGCCGGAGATACGCAGTATTTT
.	TRBV19	TRBD2	TRBJ2-5	CASKRLAGGETQYF	TGTGCCAGTAAAAGGCTAGCGGGAGGAGAGACCCAGTACTTC
once	TRBV6-2/TRBV6-3	TRBD1	TRBJ2-4	CASSYSGQVAKNIQYF	TGTGCCAGCAGTTACTCCGGACAGGTAGCCAAAAACATTCAGTACTTC
.	TRBV27	.	TRBJ2-3	CASSLGGWGVDTQYF	TGTGCTAGCAGTTTGGGAGGTTGGGGTGTGGATACGCAGTATTTT
once	TRBV19	.	TRBJ1-2	CASSIYPGLSYGYTF	TGTGCCAGTAGTATTTACCCAGGGTTAAGCTATGGCTACACCTTC
.	TRBV28	.	TRBJ1-3	CASKEVRGNTIYF	TGTGCCAGCAAGGAGGTGCGGGGAAACACCATATATTTT
.	TRBV6-2/TRBV6-3	.	TRBJ2-6	CASSLISGANVLTF	TGTGCCAGCAGTCTTATCTCTGGGGCCAACGTCCTGACTTTC
.	TRBV18	TRBD2	TRBJ2-3	CASSPAPSGSLTDTQYF	TGTGCCAGCTCACCAGCCCCTAGCGGGAGTTTAACAGATACGCAGTATTTT
.	TRBV2	TRBD1	TRBJ1-3	CASSEDRGRGNTIYF	TGTGCCAGCAGTGAGGACAGGGGTAGAGGAAACACCATATATTTT
.	TRBV7-2	.	TRBJ1-5	CASSLVAGPNQPQHF	TGTGCCAGCAGCTTAGTTGCAGGGCCCAATCAGCCCCAGCATTTT
.	TRBV29-1	.	TRBJ1-2	CSVHRDPGSLSGYGYTF	TGCAGCGTTCACAGGGACCCGGGTTCCCTATCAGGTTATGGCTACACCTTC
.	TRBV12-3/TRBV12-4	.	TRBJ2-7	CASSLSTYEQYF	TGTGCCAGCAGTTTATCTACCTACGAGCAGTACTTC
.	TRBV10-2	.	TRBJ2-3	CASRYTGNVFTDTQYF	TGCGCCAGCAGATATACAGGGAACGTTTTCACAGATACGCAGTATTTT
.	TRBV11-3	.	TRBJ2-1	CASSLDDSRSQQFF	TGTGCCAGCAGCTTAGATGATTCGCGATCCCAGCAGTTCTTC
.	TRBV4-2	TRBD1	TRBJ2-7	CASSRGQGVNYEQYF	TGTGCCAGCAGCCGAGGACAGGGGGTAAACTACGAGCAGTACTTC
.	TRBV29-1	TRBD2	TRBJ2-7	CSVEDRTSGNAYEQYF	TGCAGCGTTGAAGATCGGACTAGCGGGAATGCCTACGAGCAGTACTTC
.	TRBV19	.	TRBJ1-1	CASSITVLGTEAFF	TGTGCCAGTAGTATCACAGTCTTGGGCACTGAAGCTTTCTTT
once	TRBV10-3	TRBD1	TRBJ2-7	CAISGTGEAYEQYF	TGTGCCATCAGTGGTACAGGGGAAGCCTACGAGCAGTACTTC
.	TRBV7-9	.	TRBJ1-3	CASSPGGIGNTIYF	TGTGCCAGCAGCCCGGGGGGGATTGGAAACACCATATATTTT
few	TRBV19	.	TRBJ1-5	CASSQAGWGNQPQHF	TGTGCCAGTAGTCAAGCAGGTTGGGGCAATCAGCCCCAGCATTTT
.	TRBV9	.	TRBJ2-3	CASSVGHGTDTQYF	TGTGCCAGCAGCGTAGGACACGGCACAGATACGCAGTATTTT
.	TRBV15	.	TRBJ2-3	CATSKTASAGRTDTQYF	TGTGCCACCAGCAAAACTGCGTCGGCGGGACGAACAGATACGCAGTATTTT
.	TRBV2	TRBD1	TRBJ1-1	CASSASGTGELNTEAFF	TGTGCCAGCAGTGCTTCCGGGACAGGTGAACTGAACACTGAAGCTTTCTTT
.	TRBV6-2/TRBV6-3	TRBD1	TRBJ2-1	CASSLPGQGYNEQFF	TGTGCCAGCAGTCTTCCGGGACAGGGCTACAATGAGCAGTTCTTC
.	TRBV5-4	.	TRBJ2-3	CASSMGGGLSTDTQYF	TGTGCCAGCAGTATGGGGGGGGGCCTAAGCACAGATACGCAGTATTTT
once	TRBV3-1/TRBV3-2	TRBD2	TRBJ2-1	CASSQVGTSGTPNEQFF	TGTGCCAGCAGCCAAGTAGGGACTAGCGGGACACCCAATGAGCAGTTCTTC
.	TRBV4-3	.	TRBJ2-7	CASSQDPPGGTLDEQYF	TGCGCCAGCAGCCAAGATCCCCCCGGCGGGACCCTTGACGAGCAGTACTTC
.	TRBV7-7	TRBD2	TRBJ2-1	CASSPHRGREGNEQFF	TGTGCTAGCAGCCCCCACCGGGGGCGGGAGGGGAATGAGCAGTTCTTC
.	TRBV12-3/TRBV12-4	.	TRBJ1-3	CASSLGPGNTIYF	TGTGCCAGCAGTTTAGGGCCTGGAAACACCATATATTTT
.	TRBV7-9	.	TRBJ2-1	CASSLPSDDEQFF	TGTGCCAGCAGCTTACCTAGCGACGATGAGCAGTTCTTC
.	TRBV7-2	.	TRBJ2-5	CASSSFRLPQETQYF	TGTGCCAGCAGCAGTTTCAGACTACCCCAAGAGACCCAGTACTTC
.	TRBV7-2	.	TRBJ1-5	CASSHSRQGNQPQHF	TGTGCCAGCAGCCATTCCCGCCAGGGCAATCAGCCCCAGCATTTT
.	TRBV29-1	TRBD1	TRBJ2-7	CSVCSGGTYEQYF	TGCAGCGTTTGTTCAGGGGGTACCTACGAGCAGTACTTC
.	TRBV19	.	TRBJ1-2	CASKPRLSYGYTF	TGTGCCAGTAAACCCCGACTGTCCTATGGCTACACCTTC
.	TRBV29-1	.	TRBJ1-1	CSVDNRNTEAFF	TGCAGCGTTGACAACAGGAACACTGAAGCTTTCTTT
.	TRBV4-3	.	TRBJ1-1	CASSQWRQAMNTEAFF	TGCGCCAGCAGCCAATGGCGACAGGCCATGAACACTGAAGCTTTCTTT